This T cell receptor beta chain appears in the sequencing data of a study of molecular identifiers for immune sequencing clone quantification. Across the whole study: Naive CD8 cell RNA, from around 20,000 or 99,000 cells, was split five ways in replicates, with four sequenced.

To note about this clonotype: Its target is not known.

MiXCR was run by TCRdb on the PCR reads, yielding one entry per CDR3 protein. This sample yields under 800,000 distinct CDR3 sequences, of which about 25% are seen a single time; around 0.78% belongs to the top ten. The length of the CDR3 is 15 residues. The junction had 3 bases not matched to a gene; V was cut back by 2 bases and J by 2 bases. Regarding the study as a whole: Over 99% of CMV-specific effector molecules, but under 1% of naive ones, were in clones above 20 copies.

RNA fractions of 10%, 30% or 50% and roughly 19,000 to 1,100,000 sorted cells were the source of naive CD8 libraries. The sequence came from a human donor in good health. Some libraries in this study had Jurkat cell RNA spiked in. V is TRBV12-3 or TRBV12-4 and J is TRBJ2-3; 8 bases are shared with TRBD2. Sample: naive CD8+ T cells from blood, with Jurkat cell RNA spiked in. Subset in this sample: FACS-sorted CD8+CD4-CCR7+CD45RA+ naive T cells. The CDR3: CASSLTLAVTDTQYF. The CDR3 nucleotides are TGTGCCAGCAGTTTAACACTAGCGGTCACAGATACGCAGTATTTT.